Below, 20 T cell receptor beta chains from the same sample are listed, as sequenced in a study of control samples from healthy donors and cancer patients. Generated by immunoSEQ multiplex PCR, the TCRdb table keeps only in-frame clones and is missing some. The data show about 59,000 clones, 92% seen once. The source material was PBMCs. These receptors were taken from a middle-aged man with colorectal cancer.

This clone has only one observation. The chain joins TRBV7-9 to TRBJ2-1; 12 bases are shared with TRBD2. Germline CDR1 SEHNR, CDR2 FQNEAQ (reference sequence). CDR3 length equals 15 residues. After removal of 5 bases from V and 9 bases from J, the junction contained 8 bases not matched to a gene. The CDR3 is CASSHLAGGPGEQFF. The CDR3 coding sequence is TGTGCCAGCAGCCACCTAGCGGGGGGGCCAGGTGAGCAGTTCTTC.

V and J are TRBV6-5 and TRBJ2-7; D perhaps matches TRBD1 (5 bases). Trimming took off 5 bases at V and 3 bases at J, with 14 bases between the two ends. CDR3 length equals 14 residues. Germline V gene lookup returns CDR1 MNHEY and CDR2 SVGAGI. The CDR3 bases are TGTGCCAGCAGTAACAGGAACTTGGGCTACGAGCAGTACTTC. Encoded protein: CASSNRNLGYEQYF.

The chain combines TRBV4-2 with TRBJ2-3; 9 bases line up with TRBD2. Losses at the gene ends were 0 bases for V and 6 bases for J; bases not matched to a gene: 10. The germline V gene has CDR1 LGHNA and CDR2 YNFKEQ. The CDR3 is 17 amino acids. CDR3 sequence: CASSQDPGLAGSDTQYF. CDR3 DNA: TGTGCCAGCAGCCAAGATCCAGGGCTAGCGGGGTCGGATACGCAGTATTTT.

This clone was seen once. This chain joins TRBV6-6 and TRBJ2-7; 11 bases agree with TRBD2. CDR3 length equals 15 residues. Germline V gene lookup returns CDR1 MNHNY and CDR2 SVGAGI (reference sequence). Trimming cost V 1 base and J 6 bases; bases outside gene matches: 5. The CDR3 DNA reads as TGTGCCAGCAGTTACTTAGCGGGGGGGCTGGGCGAGCAGTACTTC. This translates into CASSYLAGGLGEQYF.

The rearrangement links TRBV6-5 to TRBJ2-5; tentative D call: TRBD2 (7 bases). V was pared by 4 bases and J by 2 bases, with 17 bases between. CDR1 and CDR2 (germline): MNHEY, SVGAGI. This CDR3 region has 16 residues. The CDR3 loop reads CASSSGGRVPQETQYF. The CDR3 nucleotides read TGTGCCAGCAGTTCGGGGGGCAGGGTGCCTCAAGAGACCCAGTACTTC.

The V and J genes are TRBV19 and TRBJ1-5, with TRBD1 matching over 9 bases. The CDR3 totals 17 residues. CDR1 LNHDA and CDR2 SQIVND come from the germline V gene (reference sequence). V lost 9 bases and J lost 7; bases outside the gene matches: 19. CDR3 DNA sequence: TGTGCCAGCATGCGTATACTGGGACAGGGATCGGGGCAGCCCCAGCATTTT. Its translation is CASMRILGQGSGQPQHF.

Of note for this clone: The sample has other DNA sequences that encode this CDR3 too. The chain is built from TRBV29-1 and TRBJ1-3; 7 bases are a match to TRBD1. V lost 3 bases, J lost 6 bases, and 2 bases stayed unmatched. The V gene's germline CDR1 is SQVTM and CDR2 ANQGSEA. The length of the CDR3 is 12 residues. DNA of the CDR3: TGCAGCGTTGAGGGACAGCTAAACACCATATATTTT. It codes for CSVEGQLNTIYF.

This chain connects TRBV7-8 to TRBJ2-1, with a tentative D call TRBD2 (5 bases). V was clipped by 0 bases and J by 5 bases, with 14 bases between them. Germline CDR1 is SGHVS and CDR2 is FQNEAQ. This CDR3 comprises 16 residues. Written as DNA, the CDR3 is TGTGCCAGCAGCTTAGCTCCTAGCCCCCTCGACAATGAGCAGTTCTTC. The encoded protein is CASSLAPSPLDNEQFF.

The J gene is TRBJ2-1, the V gene TRBV11-2; possibly TRBD1 for D (6 bases). CDR3 length: 15 residues. The V and J ends lost 2 bases and 7 bases respectively, with 15 bases between them. The germline V gene encodes CDR1 SGHAT and CDR2 FQNNGV. CDR3: CASSLNGGGMNEQFF. CDR3 coding DNA: TGTGCCAGCAGCTTAAATGGGGGCGGAATGAATGAGCAGTTCTTC.

The gene calls are TRBV7-8 and TRBJ1-5; D might be TRBD1 (5 bases). The CDR3 totals 15 residues. The ends were cut back, 2 bases at V and 6 bases at J, with 14 bases in the middle. From germline, CDR1 is SGHVS and CDR2 FQNEAQ. CDR3 sequence: CASSLILQGSQPQHF. For the CDR3, the DNA is TGTGCCAGCAGCTTAATCTTGCAGGGAAGTCAGCCCCAGCATTTT.

The chain links TRBV27 to TRBJ2-2; no reliable D call. Trimming pared 6 bases from V and 0 bases from J, leaving 14 bases between. The CDR3 is 16 residues long. Germline V lookup: CDR1 MNHEY, CDR2 SMNVEV (reference sequence). CDR3 in DNA: TGTGCCAGCAGGCGGAGTAGCTACGCGAACACCGGGGAGCTGTTTTTT. It codes for CASRRSSYANTGELFF.

The chain couples TRBV19 to TRBJ2-7; weak D call: TRBD1 (5 bases). The V gene lost 1 base and the J gene lost 6 bases, with 19 bases spanning the gap. This CDR3 spans 16 amino acids. CDR1 is LNHDA, CDR2 SQIVND, per germline (reference sequence). CDR3 protein: CASSIGGGREFAEQYF. As DNA, the CDR3 is TGTGCCAGTAGTATAGGTGGCGGCAGGGAATTTGCCGAGCAGTACTTC.

The chain links TRBV19 to TRBJ1-4; D may be TRBD1 (6 bases). Trimming removed 7 bases at V and 5 bases at J, with 14 bases between. Germline loops: CDR1 LNHDA, CDR2 SQIVND (reference sequence). CDR3 length: 14 amino acids. The CDR3 loop is CASTARGVNEKLFF. Here the CDR3 DNA reads TGTGCCAGTACCGCGAGGGGGGTAAATGAAAAACTGTTTTTT.

The chain recombines TRBV19 with TRBJ2-7; 8 positions match TRBD1. The V gene end was trimmed by 5 bases and the J gene end by 2 bases; junction bases not matched to a gene: 5. CDR3 size: 14 residues. Germline assignment: CDR1 LNHDA and CDR2 SQIVND (reference sequence). The CDR3 DNA follows: TGTGCCAGTAGTCGCCCGGGACAGGCCTACGAGCAGTACTTC. It yields the protein CASSRPGQAYEQYF.

This clone has just a few counts. This sequence joins TRBV6-6 and TRBJ2-7; 7 bases are a match to TRBD2. CDR3 size: 14 residues. The V and J ends lost 6 bases and 1 base, in that order; junction bases with no gene match: 6. From germline, CDR1 is MNHNY and CDR2 SVGAGI (reference sequence). CDR3 region: CASRKGGTSYEQYF. The CDR3 bases are TGTGCCAGCAGGAAGGGAGGGACTTCCTACGAGCAGTACTTC.

A single count supports this clone. The rearrangement uses TRBV18 and TRBJ2-3; D not certain. Germline V gives CDR1 KGHSH, CDR2 LQKENI. The V end lost 2 bases, the J end lost 4 bases, and 7 bases lay between the germline ends. The CDR3 has 13 residues. The CDR3 DNA follows: TGTGCCAGCTCACCATCCCTTTCAGATACGCAGTATTTT. As protein: CASSPSLSDTQYF.

V is TRBV5-1 and J is TRBJ1-5, with D possibly being TRBD1 (6 bases). The CDR3 contains 15 residues. V shed 4 bases and J shed 4 bases, with 15 bases lying between them. In germline, CDR1 is SGHRS, CDR2 YFSETQ. In DNA, the CDR3 is TGCGCCAGCAGCCCTACAGGGAATTATAATCAGCCCCAGCATTTT. Amino acids: CASSPTGNYNQPQHF.

The chain recombines TRBV7-9 with TRBJ2-7, with D maybe TRBD2 (5 bases). CDR3 length equals 17 residues. Germline V gives CDR1 SEHNR, CDR2 FQNEAQ (reference sequence). Deletions cut 8 bases from V and 3 bases from J, with 26 bases between. CDR3 residues: CASGLPPLDARDYEQYF. CDR3 DNA: TGTGCCAGCGGACTTCCCCCCCTAGACGCTAGGGACTACGAGCAGTACTTC.

This clone has only a few counts. J is TRBJ2-3 and V is TRBV11-3, with unresolved D. This CDR3 comprises 14 residues. The V and J ends lost 3 bases and 0 bases respectively, with 7 bases between them. CDR1 is SGHNT and CDR2 is YENEEA in the germline V gene. The CDR3 DNA sequence: TGTGCCAGCAGCTTGACCCAGAGCACAGATACGCAGTATTTT. Amino acid sequence: CASSLTQSTDTQYF.

The chain has TRBV14 and TRBJ1-2; no clear D. CDR1 and CDR2 (germline): SGHDN, FVKESK. The V gene lost 3 bases and the J gene lost 4 bases, with 9 bases spanning the gap. CDR3 length: 13 residues. The CDR3: CASSHGVAYGYTF. CDR3 DNA: TGTGCCAGCAGCCACGGGGTGGCCTATGGCTACACCTTC.